This T cell receptor (beta chain) emerged from a study of T-cell reconstitution after alpha-beta-depleted transplantation in children. This clonotype was recorded a few times. Molecular barcoding with unique molecular identifiers was used for the TCRbeta library. Via MiXCR, TCRdb re-called the PCR reads, giving one row per CDR3 protein. The table includes about half a million distinct CDR3 sequences, approximately 12% detected once. Germline CDR1 and CDR2: SGHRS and YFSETQ. J was trimmed by 0 bases and V by 5 bases; bases with no gene match: 9. The CDR3 consists of 18 residues. The chain employs TRBV5-1 and TRBJ1-4; 11 bases fit TRBD1. The sequence came from a human donor who donated a stem cell graft to a child with combined immunodeficiency. The material was PBMCs from the stem cell graft donor, obtained from the stem cell graft. The CDR3 DNA is TGCGCCAGCAGACGGACAGGGGGCCCCACTACAACTAATGAAAAACTGTTTTTT. This codes for CASRRTGGPTTTNEKLFF. The full variable domain, completed using reference TRBV5-1 and TRBJ1-4, is KAGVTQTPRYLIKTRGQQVTLSCSPISGHRSVSWYQQTPGQGLQFLFEYFSETQRNKGNFPGRFSGRQFSNSRSEMNVSTLELGDSALYLCASRRTGGPTTTNEKLFFGSGTQLSVL.